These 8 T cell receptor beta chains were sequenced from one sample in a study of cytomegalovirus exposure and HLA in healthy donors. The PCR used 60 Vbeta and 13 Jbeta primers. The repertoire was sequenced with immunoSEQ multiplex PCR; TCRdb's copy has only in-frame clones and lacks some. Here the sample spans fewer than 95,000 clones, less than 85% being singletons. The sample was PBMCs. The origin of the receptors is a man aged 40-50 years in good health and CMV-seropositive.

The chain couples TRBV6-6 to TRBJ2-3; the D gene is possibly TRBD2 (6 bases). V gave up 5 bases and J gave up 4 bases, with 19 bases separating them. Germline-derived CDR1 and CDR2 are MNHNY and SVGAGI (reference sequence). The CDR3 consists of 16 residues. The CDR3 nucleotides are TGTGCCAGCAGTACCCGGGACTCCATAACGGCAGATACGCAGTATTTT. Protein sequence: CASSTRDSITADTQYF.

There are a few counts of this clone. In nucleotides, the CDR3 is TGTGCCAGCAGCCCCCGACTAGCGGGGGAAACAGATACGCAGTATTTT. Protein: CASSPRLAGETDTQYF. The genes are TRBV11-3 and TRBJ2-3; 12 bases map to TRBD2. CDR3 length: 16 amino acids. The trim removed 5 bases at V and 3 bases at J, leaving 6 bases unmatched. Germline V gene data show CDR1 as SGHNT and CDR2 as YENEEA.

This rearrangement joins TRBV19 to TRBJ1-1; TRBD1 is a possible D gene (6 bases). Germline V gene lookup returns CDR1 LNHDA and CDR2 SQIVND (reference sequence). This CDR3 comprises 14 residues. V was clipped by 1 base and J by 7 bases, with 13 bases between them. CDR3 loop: CASSIVNGRGEAFF. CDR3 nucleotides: TGTGCCAGTAGTATAGTAAACGGCAGGGGTGAAGCTTTCTTT.

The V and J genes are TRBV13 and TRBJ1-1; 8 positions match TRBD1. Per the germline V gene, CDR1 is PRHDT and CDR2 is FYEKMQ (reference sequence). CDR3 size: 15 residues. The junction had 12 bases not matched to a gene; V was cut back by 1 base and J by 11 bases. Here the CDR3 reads CASSLVGQGSGGAFF. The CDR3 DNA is TGTGCCAGCAGCTTAGTTGGACAGGGCTCCGGTGGCGCTTTCTTT.

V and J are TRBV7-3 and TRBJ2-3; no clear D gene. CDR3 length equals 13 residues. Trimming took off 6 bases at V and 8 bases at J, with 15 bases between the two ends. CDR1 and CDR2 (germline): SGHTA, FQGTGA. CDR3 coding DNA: TGTGCCAGCAGGGTTGACCCCTCAGGTACGCAGTATTTT. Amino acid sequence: CASRVDPSGTQYF.

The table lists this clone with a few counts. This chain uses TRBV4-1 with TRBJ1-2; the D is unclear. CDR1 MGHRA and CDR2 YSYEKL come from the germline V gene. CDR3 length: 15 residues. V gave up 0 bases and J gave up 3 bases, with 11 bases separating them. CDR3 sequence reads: CASSQDGVPDYGYTF. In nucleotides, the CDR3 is TGCGCCAGCAGCCAAGATGGTGTGCCAGACTATGGCTACACCTTC.

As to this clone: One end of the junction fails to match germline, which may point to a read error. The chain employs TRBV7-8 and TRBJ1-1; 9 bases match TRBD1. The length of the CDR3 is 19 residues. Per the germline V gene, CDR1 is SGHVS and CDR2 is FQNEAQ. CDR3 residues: CVSSLAAWDRALLSAEAFF. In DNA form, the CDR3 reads TGTGTCAGCAGCTTAGCAGCATGGGACAGGGCATTACTCAGCGCTGAAGCTTTCTTT.

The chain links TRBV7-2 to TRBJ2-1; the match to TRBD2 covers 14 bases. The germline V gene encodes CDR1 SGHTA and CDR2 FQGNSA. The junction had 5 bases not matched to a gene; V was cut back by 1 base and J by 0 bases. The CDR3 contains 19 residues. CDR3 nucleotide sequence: TGTGCCAGCAGCTTAGTGGGACTAGCGGGAGTGAGCTCCTACAATGAGCAGTTCTTC. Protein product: CASSLVGLAGVSSYNEQFF. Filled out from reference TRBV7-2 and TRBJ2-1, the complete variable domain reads GAGVSQSPSNKVTEKGKDVELRCDPISGHTALYWYRQSLGQGLEFLIYFQGNSAPDKSGLPSDRFSAERTGGSVSTLTIQRTQQEDSAVYLCASSLVGLAGVSSYNEQFFGPGTRLTVL.